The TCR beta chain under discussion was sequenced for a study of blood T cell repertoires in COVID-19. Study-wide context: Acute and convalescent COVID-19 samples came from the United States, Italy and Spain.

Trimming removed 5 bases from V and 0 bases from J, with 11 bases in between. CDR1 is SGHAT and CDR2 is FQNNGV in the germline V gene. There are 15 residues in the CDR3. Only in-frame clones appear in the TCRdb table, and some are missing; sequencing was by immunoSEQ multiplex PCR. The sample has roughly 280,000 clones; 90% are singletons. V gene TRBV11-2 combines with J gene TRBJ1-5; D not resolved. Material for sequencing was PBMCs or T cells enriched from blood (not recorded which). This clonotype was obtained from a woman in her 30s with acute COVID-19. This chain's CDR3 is CASSQDNHSNQPQHF. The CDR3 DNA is TGTGCCAGCAGCCAAGACAACCATAGCAATCAGCCCCAGCATTTT.